This record looks at one TCR beta chain sequence and its context. Clones were read by immunoSEQ multiplex PCR, and TCRdb kept only the in-frame ones, dropping some. Of about 120,000 clones detected, approximately 85% appear once; the ten largest clones hold 3.4%. This sample was taken from a study of blood T cell repertoires in COVID-19. From germline, CDR1 is LGHNA and CDR2 YNFKEQ. CDR3 length: 15 residues. Trimming at V came to 2 bases and at J to 1 base, leaving 1 base not matched to a gene. The genes are TRBV4-2 and TRBJ2-3, with 9 bases identical to TRBD2. The sample comprised peripheral blood. This clonotype was sampled from a man aged 40-49 years with acute or convalescent COVID-19. The CDR3 bases are TGTGCCAGCAGCCAAATAGCGGGGGGCACAGATACGCAGTATTTT. Encoded protein: CASSQIAGGTDTQYF.